The 10 T cell receptor beta chains given below trace back to one sample, sequenced in a study of CD8+ T cells in alopecia areata. Treatment noted: oral pan-JAK inhibitor, 5-10 mg twice daily. RNA was isolated and reverse transcribed to cDNA, the sequencing template. Libraries were prepared by immunoSEQ multiplex PCR; TCRdb keeps only in-frame clonotypes and omits some of them. This sample yields approximately 210,000 clones, of which approximately 67% are seen a single time; about 1.3% belongs to the top ten. The material was CD4+ T cells sorted from blood, obtained around week 50, from a patient treated with tofacitinib. The source of these receptors is a human donor with alopecia areata.

The table lists this clone with a few counts. The chain uses TRBV7-2 and TRBJ2-7; the D is unclear. The germline V and J ends were trimmed by 2 bases and 5 bases, with 10 bases remaining between them. The CDR3 loop spans 13 amino acids. The germline V gene encodes CDR1 SGHTA and CDR2 FQGNSA. DNA for the CDR3: TGTGCCAGCAGCTTAAATCGGATGGACGAGCAGTACTTC. Protein: CASSLNRMDEQYF.

To note about this clone: Other DNA sequences within the sample encode an identical CDR3. V usage is TRBV7-2 and J usage is TRBJ2-3, with D unclear. Germline V gives CDR1 SGHTA, CDR2 FQGNSA. The CDR3 runs to 12 residues. V was cut by 5 bases and J by 3 bases, with 6 bases left in between. The CDR3: CASSPYTDTQYF. The CDR3, as DNA: TGTGCCAGCAGCCCCTATACAGATACGCAGTATTTT.

This chain uses TRBV2 with TRBJ2-1; D may match TRBD1 or TRBD2 (5 bases each). CDR3 length equals 12 residues. V lost 8 bases to trimming and J lost 3 bases, with 8 bases between them. Germline CDR1 reads SNHLY; CDR2 reads FYNNEI. The CDR3 DNA follows: TGTGCCAGCGGGACGGACTACAATGAGCAGTTCTTC. It specifies CASGTDYNEQFF.

The rearrangement joins TRBV30 to TRBJ1-2; possible D gene TRBD1, 5 bases. V lost 0 bases, J lost 8 bases, and 19 bases lay in between. This CDR3 is built from 15 residues. The germline V gene encodes CDR1 GTSNPN and CDR2 SVGIG (reference sequence). CDR3: CAWSVGSGTRNGYTF. CDR3 bases: TGTGCCTGGAGTGTAGGGTCGGGGACTCGGAACGGCTACACCTTC. The entire variable domain, with the rest obtained from reference TRBV30 and TRBJ1-2, is as follows: SQTIHQWPATLVQPVGSPLSLECTVEGTSNPNLYWYRQAAGRGLQLLFYSVGIGQISSEVPQNLSASRPQDRQFILSSKKLLLSDSGFYLCAWSVGSGTRNGYTFGSGTRLTVV.

The chain uses TRBV5-6 and TRBJ2-5; no clear D. V dropped 0 bases and J dropped 5 bases, with 11 bases sitting between them. CDR1 SGHDT and CDR2 YYEEEE come from the germline V gene. The CDR3 sequence is 14 residues long. CDR3 loop: CASSLGSFEETQYF. The CDR3 nucleotides read TGTGCCAGCAGCTTGGGTTCTTTTGAGGAGACCCAGTACTTC. The entire variable domain, with the rest obtained from reference TRBV5-6 and TRBJ2-5, is as follows: DAGVTQSPTHLIKTRGQQVTLRCSPKSGHDTVSWYQQALGQGPQFIFQYYEEEERQRGNFPDRFSGHQFPNYSSELNVNALLLGDSALYLCASSLGSFEETQYFGPGTRLLVL.

The gene calls are TRBV30 and TRBJ2-7, with no clear D. Deletions cut 0 bases from V and 5 bases from J, with 8 bases between. CDR3 length equals 12 residues. The germline CDR1 and CDR2 sequences are GTSNPN and SVGIG (reference sequence). CDR3: CAWSVGGDEQYF. The CDR3 DNA reads as TGTGCCTGGAGTGTTGGCGGAGACGAGCAGTACTTC.

The CDR3 loop is CASSLRTTPRGEQYF. CDR3 DNA sequence: TGTGCCAGCAGCCTCCGTACTACCCCCCGTGGCGAGCAGTACTTC. The chain has TRBV7-2 and TRBJ2-7; D not certain. This CDR3 has 15 residues. Germline CDR1 reads SGHTA; CDR2 reads FQGNSA. V gave up 5 bases and J gave up 6 bases, with 20 bases separating them.

There are a few counts of this clone. V usage is TRBV7-2 and J usage is TRBJ2-7; no firm D call. The CDR3 sequence is 14 residues long. Germline CDR1 SGHTA, CDR2 FQGNSA. Trimming shortened V by 1 base and J by 2 bases, and 9 bases separated the two germline ends. Here the CDR3 DNA reads TGTGCCAGCAGCTTAGGTCGGCAGACCTACGAGCAGTACTTC. As protein: CASSLGRQTYEQYF.

This sequence joins TRBV28 and TRBJ2-1; D gene ambiguous. V shed 8 bases and J shed 4 bases, with 6 bases lying between them. The CDR3 is made up of 11 amino acids. Germline V gene data show CDR1 as MDHEN and CDR2 as SYDVKM. The CDR3 DNA reads as TGTGCCAGCCGGGCATACAATGAGCAGTTCTTC. Protein: CASRAYNEQFF.

This chain links TRBV5-6 with TRBJ2-4; 7 positions agree with TRBD1. The CDR3 contains 14 residues. V shed 5 bases and J 4 bases; nucleotides not matched to a gene: 6. Germline V gives CDR1 SGHDT, CDR2 YYEEEE. CDR3 amino acids: CASRWAQGKNIQYF. The CDR3, as DNA: TGTGCCAGCAGGTGGGCACAGGGGAAAAACATTCAGTACTTC.